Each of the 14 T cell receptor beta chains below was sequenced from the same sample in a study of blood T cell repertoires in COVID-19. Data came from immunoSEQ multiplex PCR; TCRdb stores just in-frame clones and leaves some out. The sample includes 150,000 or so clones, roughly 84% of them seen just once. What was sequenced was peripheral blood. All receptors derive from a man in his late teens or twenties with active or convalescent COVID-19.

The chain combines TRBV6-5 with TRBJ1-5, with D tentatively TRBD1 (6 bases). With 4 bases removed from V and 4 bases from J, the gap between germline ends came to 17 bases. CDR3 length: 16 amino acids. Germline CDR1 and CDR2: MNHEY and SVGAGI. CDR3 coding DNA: TGTGCCAGCAGTTCCCTAAGGGGGGGCGATAATCAGCCCCAGCATTTT. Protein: CASSSLRGGDNQPQHF.

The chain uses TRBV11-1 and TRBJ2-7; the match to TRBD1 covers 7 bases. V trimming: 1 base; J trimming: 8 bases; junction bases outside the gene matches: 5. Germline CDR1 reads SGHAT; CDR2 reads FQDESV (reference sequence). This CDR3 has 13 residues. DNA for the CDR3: TGTGCCAGCAGCTTAGGACAGGGCGGACAGCAGTACTTC. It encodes CASSLGQGGQQYF.

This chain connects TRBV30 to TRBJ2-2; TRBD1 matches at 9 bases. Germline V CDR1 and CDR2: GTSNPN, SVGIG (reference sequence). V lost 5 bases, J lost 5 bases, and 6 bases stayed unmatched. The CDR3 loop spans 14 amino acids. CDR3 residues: CAWGTGPRTGELFF. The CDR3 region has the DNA TGTGCCTGGGGGACAGGGCCTAGGACCGGGGAGCTGTTTTTT.

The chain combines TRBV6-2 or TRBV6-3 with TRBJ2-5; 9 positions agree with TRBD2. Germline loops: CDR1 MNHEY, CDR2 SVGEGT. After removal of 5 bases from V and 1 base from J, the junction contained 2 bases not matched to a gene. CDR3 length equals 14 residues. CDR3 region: CASSQTSGQETQYF. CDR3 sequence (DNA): TGTGCCAGCAGTCAGACTAGCGGCCAAGAGACCCAGTACTTC.

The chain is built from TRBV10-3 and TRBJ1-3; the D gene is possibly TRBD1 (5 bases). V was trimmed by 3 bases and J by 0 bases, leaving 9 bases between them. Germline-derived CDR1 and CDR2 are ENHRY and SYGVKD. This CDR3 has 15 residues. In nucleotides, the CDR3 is TGTGCCATCAGTGACGGGGGAAACTCTGGAAACACCATATATTTT. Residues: CAISDGGNSGNTIYF.

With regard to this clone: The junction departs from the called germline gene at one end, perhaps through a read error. The CDR3, as DNA: TGTGCCAGCTGTTTCGGGACAGGGGGCTACACCTTC. This sequence encodes CASCFGTGGYTF. The gene calls are TRBV12-3 or TRBV12-4 and TRBJ1-2, with 9 bases that match TRBD1. The CDR3 is made up of 12 amino acids.

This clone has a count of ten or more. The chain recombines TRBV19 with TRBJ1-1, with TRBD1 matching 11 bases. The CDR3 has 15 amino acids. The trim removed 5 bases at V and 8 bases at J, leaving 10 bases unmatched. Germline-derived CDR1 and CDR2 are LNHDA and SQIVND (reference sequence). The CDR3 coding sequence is TGTGCCAGTAGTCTGGACAGGGGGCGCGGTAAGGAAGCTTTCTTT. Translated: CASSLDRGRGKEAFF.

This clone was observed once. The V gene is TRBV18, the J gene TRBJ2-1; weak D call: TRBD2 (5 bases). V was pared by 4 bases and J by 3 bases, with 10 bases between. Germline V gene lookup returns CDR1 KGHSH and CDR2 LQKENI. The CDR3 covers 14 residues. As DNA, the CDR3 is TGTGCCAGCTCACGGCCCCGGGACTACAATGAGCAGTTCTTC. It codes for CASSRPRDYNEQFF.

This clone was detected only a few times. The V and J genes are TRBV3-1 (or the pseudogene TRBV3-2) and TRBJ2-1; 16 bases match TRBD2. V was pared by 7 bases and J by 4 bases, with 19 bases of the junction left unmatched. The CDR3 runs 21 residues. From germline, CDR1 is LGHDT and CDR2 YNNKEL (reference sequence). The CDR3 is CASTRGLGTSGGASYYNEQFF. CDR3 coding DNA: TGTGCCAGCACAAGGGGTCTAGGGACTAGCGGGGGGGCCTCCTATTACAATGAGCAGTTCTTC.

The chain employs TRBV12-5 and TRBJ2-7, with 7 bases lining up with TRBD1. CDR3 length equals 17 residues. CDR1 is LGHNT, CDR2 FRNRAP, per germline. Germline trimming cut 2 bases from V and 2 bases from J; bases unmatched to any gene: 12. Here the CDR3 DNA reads TGTGCTAGTGGTTTGCCTAAGCCGGGACAGATTCCCTACGAGCAGTACTTC. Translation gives CASGLPKPGQIPYEQYF.

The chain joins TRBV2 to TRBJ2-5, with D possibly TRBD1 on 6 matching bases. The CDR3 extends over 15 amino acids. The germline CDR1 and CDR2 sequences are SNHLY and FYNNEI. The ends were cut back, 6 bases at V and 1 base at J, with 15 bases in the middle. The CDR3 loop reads CASRNHRVTQETQYF. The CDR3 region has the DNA TGTGCCAGCAGGAACCACAGGGTTACCCAAGAGACCCAGTACTTC.

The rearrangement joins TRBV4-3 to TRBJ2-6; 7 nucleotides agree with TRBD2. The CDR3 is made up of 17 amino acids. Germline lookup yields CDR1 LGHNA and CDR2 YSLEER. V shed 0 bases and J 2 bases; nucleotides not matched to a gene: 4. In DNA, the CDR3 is TGCGCCAGCAGCCAAGAGGACCGGGGGGCTGGGGCCAACGTCCTGACTTTC. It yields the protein CASSQEDRGAGANVLTF.

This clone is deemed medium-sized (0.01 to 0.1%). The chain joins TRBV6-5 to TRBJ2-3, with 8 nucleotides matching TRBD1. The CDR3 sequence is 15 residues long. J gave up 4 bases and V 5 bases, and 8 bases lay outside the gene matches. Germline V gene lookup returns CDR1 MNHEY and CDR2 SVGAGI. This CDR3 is CASSRRTGNPDTQYF. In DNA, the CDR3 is TGTGCCAGCAGTCGCCGGACAGGGAATCCAGATACGCAGTATTTT.

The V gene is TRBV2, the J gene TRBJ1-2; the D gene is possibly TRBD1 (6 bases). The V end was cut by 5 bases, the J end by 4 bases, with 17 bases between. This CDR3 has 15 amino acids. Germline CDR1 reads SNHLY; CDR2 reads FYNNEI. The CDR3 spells CASSLAPGVGYGYTF. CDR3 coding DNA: TGTGCCAGCAGTTTGGCCCCAGGGGTTGGCTATGGCTACACCTTC.